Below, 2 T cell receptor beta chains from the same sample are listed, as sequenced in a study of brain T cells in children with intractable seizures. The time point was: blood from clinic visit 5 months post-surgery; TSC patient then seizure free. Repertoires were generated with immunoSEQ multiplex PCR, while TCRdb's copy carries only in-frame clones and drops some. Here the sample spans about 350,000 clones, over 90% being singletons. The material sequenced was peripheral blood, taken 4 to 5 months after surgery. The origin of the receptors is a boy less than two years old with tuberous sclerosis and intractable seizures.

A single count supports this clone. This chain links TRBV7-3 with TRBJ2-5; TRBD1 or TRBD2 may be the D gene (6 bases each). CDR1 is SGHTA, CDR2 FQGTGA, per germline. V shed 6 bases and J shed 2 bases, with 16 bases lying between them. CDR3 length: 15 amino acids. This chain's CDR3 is CASSRGGGRQETQYF. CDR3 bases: TGTGCCAGCAGTCGCGGAGGGGGTCGACAAGAGACCCAGTACTTC.

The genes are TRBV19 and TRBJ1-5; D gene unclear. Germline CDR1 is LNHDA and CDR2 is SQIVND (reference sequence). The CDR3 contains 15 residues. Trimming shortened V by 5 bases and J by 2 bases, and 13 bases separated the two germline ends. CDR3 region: CASSSEGYGNQPQHF. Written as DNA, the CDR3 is TGTGCCAGTAGTTCCGAGGGCTACGGCAATCAGCCCCAGCATTTT.